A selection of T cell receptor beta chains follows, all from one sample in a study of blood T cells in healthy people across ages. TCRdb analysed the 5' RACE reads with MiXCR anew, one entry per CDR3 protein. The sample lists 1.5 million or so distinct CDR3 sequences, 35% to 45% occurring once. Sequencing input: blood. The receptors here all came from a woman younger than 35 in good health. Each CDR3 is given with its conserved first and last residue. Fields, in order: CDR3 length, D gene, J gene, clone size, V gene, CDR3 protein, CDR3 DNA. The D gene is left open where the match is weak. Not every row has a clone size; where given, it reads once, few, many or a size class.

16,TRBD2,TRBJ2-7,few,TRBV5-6,CASSTPGTSGRNEQYF,TGTGCCAGCAGCACTCCCGGGACTAGCGGGAGGAACGAGCAGTACTTC
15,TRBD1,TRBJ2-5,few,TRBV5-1,CASSQTGSQQETQYF,TGCGCCAGCAGCCAGACAGGGAGCCAACAAGAGACCCAGTACTTC
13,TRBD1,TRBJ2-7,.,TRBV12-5,CASALTGSDEQYF,TGTGCTAGTGCTCTGACAGGGTCGGACGAGCAGTACTTC
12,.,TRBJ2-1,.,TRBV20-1,CSAQSSYNEQFF,TGCAGTGCCCAAAGCTCCTACAATGAGCAGTTCTTC
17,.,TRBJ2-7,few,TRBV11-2,CASSSLLSGAGSYEQYF,TGTGCCAGCAGCTCACTACTGTCAGGGGCTGGGTCCTACGAGCAGTACTTC
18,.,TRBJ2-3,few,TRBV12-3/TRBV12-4,CASSSRGGAGFITDTQYF,TGTGCCAGCAGTTCCCGCGGAGGGGCGGGATTTATCACAGATACGCAGTATTTT
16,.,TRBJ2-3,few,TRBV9,CASSSFGGESTDTQYF,TGTGCCAGCAGTTCGTTTGGCGGGGAGAGCACAGATACGCAGTATTTT
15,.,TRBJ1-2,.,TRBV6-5,CASSPLAKGHYGYTF,TGTGCCAGCAGTCCGTTGGCCAAGGGTCACTATGGCTACACCTTC
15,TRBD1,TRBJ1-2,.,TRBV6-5,CACRPPGQGTYGYTF,TGTGCCTGCAGGCCCCCGGGACAGGGTACCTATGGCTACACCTTC
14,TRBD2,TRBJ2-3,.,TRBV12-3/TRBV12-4,CASGRGGTLDTQYF,TGTGCCAGCGGGCGGGGGGGCACATTAGATACGCAGTATTTT
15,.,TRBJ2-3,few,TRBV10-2,CASSDRRGSTDTQYF,TGCGCCAGCAGTGACAGGCGGGGCAGCACAGATACGCAGTATTTT
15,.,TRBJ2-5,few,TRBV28,CASSLARVVKETQYF,TGTGCCAGCAGTTTGGCCAGGGTGGTTAAGGAGACCCAGTACTTC